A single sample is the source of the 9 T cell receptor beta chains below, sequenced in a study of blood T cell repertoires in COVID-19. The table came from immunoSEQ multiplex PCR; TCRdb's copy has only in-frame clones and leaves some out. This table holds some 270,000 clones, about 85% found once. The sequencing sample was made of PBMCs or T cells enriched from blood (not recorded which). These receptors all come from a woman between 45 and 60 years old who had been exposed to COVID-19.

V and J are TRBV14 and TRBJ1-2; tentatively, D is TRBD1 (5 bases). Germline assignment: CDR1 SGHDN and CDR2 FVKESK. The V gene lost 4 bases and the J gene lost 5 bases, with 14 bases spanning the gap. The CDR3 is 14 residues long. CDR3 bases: TGTGCCAGCAGCCCTACGGGGGTCTTATATGGCTACACCTTC. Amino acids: CASSPTGVLYGYTF. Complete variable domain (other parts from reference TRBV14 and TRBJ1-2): EAGVTQFPSHSVIEKGQTVTLRCDPISGHDNLYWYRRVMGKEIKFLLHFVKESKQDESGMPNNRFLAERTGGTYSTLKVQPAELEDSGVYFCASSPTGVLYGYTFGSGTRLTVV.

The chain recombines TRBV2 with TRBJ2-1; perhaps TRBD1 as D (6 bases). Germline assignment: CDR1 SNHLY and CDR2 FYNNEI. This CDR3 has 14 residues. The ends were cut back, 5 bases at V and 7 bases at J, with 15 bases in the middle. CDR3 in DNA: TGTGCCAGCAGTTTCCGCAGGGGCAAGAATGAGCAGTTCTTC. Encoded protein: CASSFRRGKNEQFF.

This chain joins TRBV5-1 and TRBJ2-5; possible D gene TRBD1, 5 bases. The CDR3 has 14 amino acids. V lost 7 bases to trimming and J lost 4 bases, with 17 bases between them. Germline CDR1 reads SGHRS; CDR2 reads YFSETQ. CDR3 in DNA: TGCGCCAGCCGGCGTTACCAGGGCCGAGAGACCCAGTACTTC. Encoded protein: CASRRYQGRETQYF.

In DNA, the CDR3 is TGTGCCAGCAACCAACAGGGCGAGCAGTACTTC. This encodes CASNQQGEQYF. The J gene is TRBJ2-7, the V gene TRBV6-5; perhaps TRBD1 as D (6 bases). Germline V gene lookup returns CDR1 MNHEY and CDR2 SVGAGI. The V end lost 7 bases, the J end lost 6 bases, and 10 bases lay between the germline ends. The CDR3 is 11 residues long.

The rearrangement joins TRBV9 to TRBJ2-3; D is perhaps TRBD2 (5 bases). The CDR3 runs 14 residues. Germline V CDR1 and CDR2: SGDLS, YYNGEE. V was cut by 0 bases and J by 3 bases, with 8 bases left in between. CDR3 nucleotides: TGTGCCAGCAGCGTAGTCGGGGATACAGATACGCAGTATTTT. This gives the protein CASSVVGDTDTQYF.

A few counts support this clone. The CDR3 here is CAIFPGQGGTEAFF. The CDR3 DNA sequence: TGTGCCATTTTCCCGGGACAGGGTGGCACTGAAGCTTTCTTT. J is TRBJ1-1 and V is TRBV10-3, with 9 bases lining up with TRBD1. V lost 9 bases, J lost 4 bases, and 9 bases stayed unmatched. There are 14 residues in the CDR3. From germline, CDR1 is ENHRY and CDR2 SYGVKD.

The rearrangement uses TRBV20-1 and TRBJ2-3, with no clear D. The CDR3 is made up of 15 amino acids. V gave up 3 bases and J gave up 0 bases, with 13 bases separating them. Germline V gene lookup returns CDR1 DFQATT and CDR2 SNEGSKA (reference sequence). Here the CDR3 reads CSASVRQVSTDTQYF. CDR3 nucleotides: TGCAGTGCTAGTGTTAGACAAGTAAGCACAGATACGCAGTATTTT.

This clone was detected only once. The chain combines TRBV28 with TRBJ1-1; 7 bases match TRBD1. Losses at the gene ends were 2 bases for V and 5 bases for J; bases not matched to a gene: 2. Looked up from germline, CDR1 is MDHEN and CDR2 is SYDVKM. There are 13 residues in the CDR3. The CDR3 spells CASSLDRETEAFF. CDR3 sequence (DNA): TGTGCCAGCAGTTTAGACAGGGAGACTGAAGCTTTCTTT.

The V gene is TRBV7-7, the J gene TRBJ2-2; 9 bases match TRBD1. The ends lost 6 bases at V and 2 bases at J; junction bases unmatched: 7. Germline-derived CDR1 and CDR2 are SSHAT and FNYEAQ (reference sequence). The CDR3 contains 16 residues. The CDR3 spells CASSSGTGSNTGELFF. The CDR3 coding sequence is TGTGCCAGCAGTTCCGGGACAGGGAGCAACACCGGGGAGCTGTTTTTT.